The 9 T cell receptor beta chains presented below share a single source sample, sequenced in a study of T cells in Graves' hyperthyroidism and ophthalmopathy. Researchers amplified the TCR beta CDR3 regions from RNA transcripts. With the HTBI primer set, the TCR CDR3 went through a first round of RT-PCR. In TCRdb, the multiplex PCR reads were re-called with MiXCR into one record per CDR3 protein. The sample includes 300,000 to 400,000 distinct CDR3 sequences, roughly 18% seen only once; the top ten take less than 65%. Sequencing was performed on blood. The receptor source for this set is a woman aged 45-60 years with Graves' hyperthyroidism.

V and J are TRBV7-9 and TRBJ2-7; D uncertain. The CDR3 has 13 residues. The V gene's germline CDR1 is SEHNR and CDR2 FQNEAQ (reference sequence). V was cut by 3 bases and J by 0 bases, with 6 bases left in between. The CDR3 nucleotides read TGTGCCAGCAGCTTTAGTAACTCCTACGAGCAGTACTTC. The encoded protein is CASSFSNSYEQYF.

The chain has TRBV7-9 and TRBJ2-3; D is possibly TRBD1 (7 bases). Germline CDR1 is SEHNR and CDR2 is FQNEAQ (reference sequence). The CDR3 totals 18 residues. Between the trimmed V and J ends, which lost 5 bases and 0 bases, there was a span of 21 bases. This chain's CDR3 is CASSVMSGGTVSTDTQYF. The CDR3 DNA reads as TGTGCCAGCAGCGTTATGTCGGGCGGGACAGTAAGCACAGATACGCAGTATTTT.

This clonotype appeared a few times. The J gene is TRBJ2-2, the V gene TRBV5-6; D gene ambiguous. This CDR3 spans 15 amino acids. Trimming took 4 bases from V and 1 from J, leaving 11 bases between them. CDR1 is SGHDT, CDR2 YYEEEE, per germline. The CDR3 DNA sequence: TGTGCCAGCAGCCCTCGTAGAGTGAACACCGGGGAGCTGTTTTTT. This translates into CASSPRRVNTGELFF.

This clonotype came up many times. This rearrangement joins TRBV7-6 to TRBJ2-3; D remains unclear. The CDR3 is made up of 14 amino acids. The germline V gene encodes CDR1 SGHVS and CDR2 FNYEAQ. V lost 1 base and J lost 1, with 6 bases in between. CDR3: CASSLEPRTDTQYF. DNA of the CDR3: TGTGCCAGCAGCTTAGAACCGCGCACAGATACGCAGTATTTT.

The chain combines TRBV12-3 or TRBV12-4 with TRBJ2-5; TRBD1 matches at 8 bases. The CDR3 loop spans 13 amino acids. The V segment lost 3 bases and the J segment 5 bases; nucleotides outside the gene matches: 2. The CDR3: CASSFRTGETQYF. CDR3 DNA sequence: TGTGCCAGCAGTTTTAGGACAGGGGAGACCCAGTACTTC.

At least ten counts were recorded for this clonotype. The chain employs TRBV5-1 and TRBJ2-5; TRBD1 matches 9 bases. The CDR3 runs to 15 residues. With 7 bases clipped from V and 5 bases from J, the junction kept 12 bases outside the gene matches. Germline lookup yields CDR1 SGHRS and CDR2 YFSETQ. CDR3 region: CASCRDRAPGETQYF. The CDR3 DNA sequence: TGCGCCAGCTGCCGGGACAGGGCTCCGGGCGAGACCCAGTACTTC.

The sample holds many counts of this clonotype. J is TRBJ2-5 and V is TRBV3-1; 10 bases are shared with TRBD1. CDR3 length: 15 residues. The ends lost 4 bases at V and 4 bases at J; junction bases unmatched: 6. Germline V lookup: CDR1 LGHDT, CDR2 YNNKEL (reference sequence). In DNA, the CDR3 is TGTGCCAGCAGCCCAGGGACAGGGGAGATAGAGACCCAGTACTTC. As protein: CASSPGTGEIETQYF.

This clonotype occurred many times. The V gene is TRBV12-3 or TRBV12-4, the J gene TRBJ1-1, with no clear D. Deletions cut 8 bases from V and 2 bases from J, with 15 bases between. This CDR3 region has 14 residues. This chain's CDR3 is CASAYQVSNTEAFF. CDR3 sequence (DNA): TGTGCCAGCGCCTATCAGGTGTCAAACACTGAAGCTTTCTTT.

V and J are TRBV2 and TRBJ2-3; D is unresolved. This CDR3 comprises 15 residues. Germline V gene sequence: CDR1 SNHLY, CDR2 FYNNEI. Trimming pared 2 bases from V and 1 base from J, leaving 10 bases between. The CDR3 spells CASSERSTGTDTQYF. CDR3 bases: TGTGCCAGCAGTGAAAGGTCAACGGGCACAGATACGCAGTATTTT.